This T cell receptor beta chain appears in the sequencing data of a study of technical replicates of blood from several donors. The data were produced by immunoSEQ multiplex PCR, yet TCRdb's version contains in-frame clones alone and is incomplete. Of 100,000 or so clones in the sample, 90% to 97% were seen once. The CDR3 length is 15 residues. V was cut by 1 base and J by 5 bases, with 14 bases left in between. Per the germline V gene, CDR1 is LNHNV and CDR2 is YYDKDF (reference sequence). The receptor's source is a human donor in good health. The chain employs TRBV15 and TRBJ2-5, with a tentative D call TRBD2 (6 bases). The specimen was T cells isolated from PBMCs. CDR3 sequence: CATSRVPGESETQYF. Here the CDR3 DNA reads TGTGCCACCAGCAGAGTTCCGGGGGAGTCTGAGACCCAGTACTTC.